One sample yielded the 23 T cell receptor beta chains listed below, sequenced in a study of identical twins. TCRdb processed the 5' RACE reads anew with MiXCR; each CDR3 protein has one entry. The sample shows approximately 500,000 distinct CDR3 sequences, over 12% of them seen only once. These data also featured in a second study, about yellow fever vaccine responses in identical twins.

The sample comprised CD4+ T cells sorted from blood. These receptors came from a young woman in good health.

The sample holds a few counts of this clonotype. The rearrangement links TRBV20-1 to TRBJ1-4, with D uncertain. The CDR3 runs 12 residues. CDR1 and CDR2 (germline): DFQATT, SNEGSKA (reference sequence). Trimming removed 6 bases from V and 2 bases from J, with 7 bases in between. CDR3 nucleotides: TGCAGTGCGGTAGCGACTAATGAAAAACTGTTTTTT. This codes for CSAVATNEKLFF.

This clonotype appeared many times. CDR3 DNA sequence: TGTGCCAGCAGTCCCACAGGCAGAGGCACTGAAGCTTTCTTT. This sequence encodes CASSPTGRGTEAFF. The chain combines TRBV12-3 or TRBV12-4 with TRBJ1-1; tentatively, D is TRBD1 (5 bases). The CDR3 has 14 amino acids. V lost 5 bases, J lost 4 bases, and 14 bases lay in between.

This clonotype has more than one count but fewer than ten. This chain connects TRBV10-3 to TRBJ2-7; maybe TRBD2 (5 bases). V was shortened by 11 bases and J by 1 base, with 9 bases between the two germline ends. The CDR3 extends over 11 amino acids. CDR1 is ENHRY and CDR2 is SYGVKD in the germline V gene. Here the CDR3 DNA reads TGTGCCGCTCGAGGGTCCTACGAGCAGTACTTC. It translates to CAARGSYEQYF.

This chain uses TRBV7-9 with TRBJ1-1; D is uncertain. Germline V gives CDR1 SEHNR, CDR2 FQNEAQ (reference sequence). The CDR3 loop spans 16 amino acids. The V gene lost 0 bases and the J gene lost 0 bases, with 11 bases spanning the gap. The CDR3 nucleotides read TGTGCCAGCAGCTTAGCGGCGTCAGGCATGAACACTGAAGCTTTCTTT. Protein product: CASSLAASGMNTEAFF.

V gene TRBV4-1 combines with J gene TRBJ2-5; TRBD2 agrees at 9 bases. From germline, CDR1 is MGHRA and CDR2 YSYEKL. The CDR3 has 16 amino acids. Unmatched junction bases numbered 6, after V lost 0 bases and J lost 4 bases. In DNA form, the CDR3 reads TGCGCCAGCAGCCAAGATCGGCGGGGGGGCGGAGAGACCCAGTACTTC. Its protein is CASSQDRRGGGETQYF.

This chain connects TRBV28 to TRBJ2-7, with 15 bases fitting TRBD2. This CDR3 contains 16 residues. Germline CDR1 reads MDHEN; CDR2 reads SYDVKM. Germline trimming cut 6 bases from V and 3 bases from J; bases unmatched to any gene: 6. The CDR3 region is CASRTGTSGRFYEQYF. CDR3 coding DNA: TGTGCCAGCAGAACCGGGACTAGCGGGAGGTTCTACGAGCAGTACTTC. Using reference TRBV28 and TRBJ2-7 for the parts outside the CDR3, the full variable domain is DVKVTQSSRYLVKRTGEKVFLECVQDMDHENMFWYRQDPGLGLRLIYFSYDVKMKEKGDIPEGYSVSREKKERFSLILESASTNQTSMYLCASRTGTSGRFYEQYFGPGTRLTVT.

CDR3 sequence (DNA): TGTGCCATCAGTGCGGGCAATGAGCAGTTCTTC. It is translated as CAISAGNEQFF. The chain combines TRBV10-3 with TRBJ2-1; D not resolved. V was cut by 4 bases and J by 6 bases, with 4 bases left in between. Germline CDR1 is ENHRY and CDR2 is SYGVKD. The CDR3 is 11 residues long.

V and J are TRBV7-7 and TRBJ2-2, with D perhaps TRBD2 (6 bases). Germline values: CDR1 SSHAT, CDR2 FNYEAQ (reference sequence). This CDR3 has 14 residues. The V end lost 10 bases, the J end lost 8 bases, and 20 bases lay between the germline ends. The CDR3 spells CATWDLFSSGELFF. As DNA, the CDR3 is TGTGCCACCTGGGACTTATTTTCCTCGGGGGAGCTGTTTTTT.

The CDR3: CATSDTRLAASNEQFF. The DNA of the CDR3 is TGTGCCACCAGTGATACCAGACTAGCGGCCTCCAATGAGCAGTTCTTC. The V and J genes are TRBV24-1 and TRBJ2-1, with 9 positions matching TRBD2. The junction had 8 bases not matched to a gene; V was cut back by 3 bases and J by 6 bases. The germline V gene has CDR1 KGHDR and CDR2 SFDVKD. CDR3 length: 16 amino acids.

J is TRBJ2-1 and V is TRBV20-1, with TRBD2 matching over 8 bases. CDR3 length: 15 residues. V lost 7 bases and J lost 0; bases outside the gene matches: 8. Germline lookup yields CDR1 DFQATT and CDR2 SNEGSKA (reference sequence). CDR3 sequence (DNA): TGCAGTGGTCCCAGCGGGGGAAGCTCCTACAATGAGCAGTTCTTC. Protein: CSGPSGGSSYNEQFF.

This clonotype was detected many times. Here the CDR3 DNA reads TGCAGCGTTGTAGAGGGGTCGGATACGCAGTATTTT. Its protein is CSVVEGSDTQYF. This chain uses TRBV29-1 with TRBJ2-3; D may be TRBD1 or TRBD2 (5 bases each). The ends were cut back, 4 bases at V and 6 bases at J, with 11 bases in the middle. The CDR3 runs to 12 residues. CDR1 SQVTM and CDR2 ANQGSEA come from the germline V gene.

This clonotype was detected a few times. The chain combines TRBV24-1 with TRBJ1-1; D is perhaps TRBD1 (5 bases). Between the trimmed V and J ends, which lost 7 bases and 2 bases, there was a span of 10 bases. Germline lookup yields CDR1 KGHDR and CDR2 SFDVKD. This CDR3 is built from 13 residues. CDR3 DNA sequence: TGTGCCACCAGCACCACAGGAAACACTGAAGCTTTCTTT. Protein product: CATSTTGNTEAFF.

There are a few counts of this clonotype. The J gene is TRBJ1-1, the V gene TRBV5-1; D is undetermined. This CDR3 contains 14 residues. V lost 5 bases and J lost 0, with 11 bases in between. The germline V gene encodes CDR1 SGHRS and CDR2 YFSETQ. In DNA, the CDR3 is TGCGCCAGCAGGGACCCGGGCGTGAACACTGAAGCTTTCTTT. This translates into CASRDPGVNTEAFF.

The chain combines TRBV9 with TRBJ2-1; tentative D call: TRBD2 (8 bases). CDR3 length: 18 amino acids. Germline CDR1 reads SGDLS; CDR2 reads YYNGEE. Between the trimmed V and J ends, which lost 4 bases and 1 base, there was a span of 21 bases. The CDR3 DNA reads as TGTGCCAGCAGCCCAGGGGGAGCGGGAGCTAGGTCCTACAATGAGCAGTTCTTC. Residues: CASSPGGAGARSYNEQFF. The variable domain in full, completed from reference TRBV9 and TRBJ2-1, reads DSGVTQTPKHLITATGQRVTLRCSPRSGDLSVYWYQQSLDQGLQFLIQYYNGEERAKGNILERFSAQQFPDLHSELNLSSLELGDSALYFCASSPGGAGARSYNEQFFGPGTRLTVL.

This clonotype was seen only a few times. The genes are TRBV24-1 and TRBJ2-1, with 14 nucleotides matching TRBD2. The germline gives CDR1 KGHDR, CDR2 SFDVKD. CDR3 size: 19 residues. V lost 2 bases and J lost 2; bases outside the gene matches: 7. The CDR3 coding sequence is TGTGCCACCAGTGATTCAGGACTAGCGGGAGGTCTAACCTACAATGAGCAGTTCTTC. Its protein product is CATSDSGLAGGLTYNEQFF.

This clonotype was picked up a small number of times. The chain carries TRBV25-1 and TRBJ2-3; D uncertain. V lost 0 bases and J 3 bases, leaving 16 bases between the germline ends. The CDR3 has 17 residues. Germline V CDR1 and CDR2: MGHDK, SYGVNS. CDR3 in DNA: TGTGCCAGCAGTGAATATGGACGGACCTTAGGAACAGATACGCAGTATTTT. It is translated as CASSEYGRTLGTDTQYF.

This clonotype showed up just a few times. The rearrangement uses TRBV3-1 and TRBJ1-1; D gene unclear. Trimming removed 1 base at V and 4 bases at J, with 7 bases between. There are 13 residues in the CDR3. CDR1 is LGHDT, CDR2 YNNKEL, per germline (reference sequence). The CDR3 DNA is TGTGCCAGCAGCCAAGTCGCATTCACTGAAGCTTTCTTT. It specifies CASSQVAFTEAFF.

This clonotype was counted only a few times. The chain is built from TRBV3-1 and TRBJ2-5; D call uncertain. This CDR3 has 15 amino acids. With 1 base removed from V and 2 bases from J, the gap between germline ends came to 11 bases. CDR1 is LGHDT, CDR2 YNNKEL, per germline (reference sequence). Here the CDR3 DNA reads TGTGCCAGCAGCCAAGTTTCAGGACCACAAGAGACCCAGTACTTC. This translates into CASSQVSGPQETQYF.

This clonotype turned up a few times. The CDR3 sequence: CSAQSRVGYTF. The CDR3 region has the DNA TGCAGTGCCCAGTCCAGGGTTGGCTACACCTTC. The V call is TRBV20-1, the J call TRBJ1-2, with a possible D match to TRBD1 (5 bases). Germline CDR1 reads DFQATT; CDR2 reads SNEGSKA (reference sequence). V dropped 6 bases and J dropped 7 bases, with 12 bases sitting between them. The length of the CDR3 is 11 residues.

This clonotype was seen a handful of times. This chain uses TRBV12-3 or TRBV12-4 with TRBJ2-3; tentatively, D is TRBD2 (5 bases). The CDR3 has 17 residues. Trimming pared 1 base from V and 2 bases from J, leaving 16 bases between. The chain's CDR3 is CASSLVSSRVLTDTQYF. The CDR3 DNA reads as TGTGCCAGCAGTTTAGTCTCCTCGCGGGTGCTCACAGATACGCAGTATTTT.

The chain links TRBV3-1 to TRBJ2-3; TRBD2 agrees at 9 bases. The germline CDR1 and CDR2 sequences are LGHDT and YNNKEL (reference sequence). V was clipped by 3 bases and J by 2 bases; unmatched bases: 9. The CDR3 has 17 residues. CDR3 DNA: TGTGCCAGCAGCCAGGCACTGACTAGCGGAGCCACAGATACGCAGTATTTT. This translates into CASSQALTSGATDTQYF.

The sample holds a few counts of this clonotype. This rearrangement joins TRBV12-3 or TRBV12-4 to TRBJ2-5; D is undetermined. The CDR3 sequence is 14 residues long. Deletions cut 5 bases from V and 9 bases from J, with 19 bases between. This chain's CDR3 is CASSAWPAEVAQYF. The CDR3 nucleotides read TGTGCCAGCAGTGCTTGGCCCGCCGAAGTGGCCCAGTACTTC.

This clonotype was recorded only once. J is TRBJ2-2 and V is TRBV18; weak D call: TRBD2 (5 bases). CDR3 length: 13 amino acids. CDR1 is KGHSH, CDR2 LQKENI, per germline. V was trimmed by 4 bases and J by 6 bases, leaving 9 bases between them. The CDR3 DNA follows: TGTGCCAGCTCACAGATGAGGGCCGGGGAGCTGTTTTTT. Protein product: CASSQMRAGELFF. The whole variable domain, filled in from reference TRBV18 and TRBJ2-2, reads NAGVMQNPRHLVRRRGQEARLRCSPMKGHSHVYWYRQLPEEGLKFMVYLQKENIIDESGMPKERFSAEFPKEGPSILRIQQVVRGDSAAYFCASSQMRAGELFFGEGSRLTVL.